This TCR beta chain was identified during a study of blood T cell repertoires in COVID-19. As for the study in general: Donors in the United States, Italy and Spain gave samples during acute or convalescent COVID-19.

The V gene lost 5 bases and the J gene lost 3 bases, with 11 bases spanning the gap. Germline V gene lookup returns CDR1 SGHAT and CDR2 FQNNGV. The CDR3 extends over 14 amino acids. Original handling: Reference gene primers were amplified, and this amplification served to estimate nucleated cell counts. Repertoires were generated with immunoSEQ multiplex PCR, while TCRdb's copy carries only in-frame clones and drops some. V and J calls and clone size are copied from that table; D and trimming were computed from the DNA. The table has over 75,000 clones, 70% to 85% seen once; the top ten hold 10% to 12%.

The sequencing input was peripheral blood. The chain employs TRBV11-2 and TRBJ1-5; weak D call: TRBD1 (5 bases). This sequence originates from a man between 65 and 85 years old with acute or convalescent COVID-19. CDR3 residues: CASSASGSNQPQHF. Written as DNA, the CDR3 is TGTGCCAGCAGCGCTTCAGGGTCCAATCAGCCCCAGCATTTT.